This passage covers 8 T cell receptor beta chains from one sample sequenced in a study of post-analysis software for immune sequencing data. Study results and caveats: Patients carried roughly 5 TRBV segments more frequently than controls did, and TRBV5-6, TRBV5-1 and TRBV20-1 were among them.

Tagging with unique molecular identifiers was a feature of the TCR beta cDNA libraries. TCRdb reprocessed the PCR reads via MiXCR and lists one record per CDR3 protein. This sample has about 260,000 distinct CDR3 sequences, with about 40% found just once. Antigens of these TCRs are unknown. Sequenced sample: blood. The receptor set was obtained from a girl aged 10-17 years with multiple sclerosis.

CDR3 DNA: TGTGCCAGCAGTGAGCGGACCTACAATGAGCAGTTCTTC. Encoded protein: CASSERTYNEQFF. The chain has TRBV12-3 or TRBV12-4 and TRBJ2-1, with a possible D match to TRBD2 (5 bases). The CDR3 loop spans 13 amino acids. Between the trimmed V and J ends, which lost 5 bases and 2 bases, there was a span of 7 bases.

There are many counts of this clonotype. The chain uses TRBV15 and TRBJ2-1; weak D call: TRBD1 (5 bases). The CDR3 is made up of 13 amino acids. Germline CDR1 is LNHNV and CDR2 is YYDKDF (reference sequence). Trimming pared 1 base from V and 11 bases from J, leaving 12 bases between. The DNA for the CDR3 is TGTGCCACCAGCAGAGGGACATCCCCTCAGCAGTTCTTC. It translates to CATSRGTSPQQFF.

This clonotype has at least ten counts. J is TRBJ1-2 and V is TRBV11-1; 9 bases map to TRBD1. Germline-derived CDR1 and CDR2 are SGHAT and FQDESV (reference sequence). This CDR3 spans 13 amino acids. V shed 5 bases, J shed 8 bases, and the junction held 6 bases outside the gene matches. The CDR3 loop is CASSPEGQGGYTF. Written as DNA, the CDR3 is TGTGCCAGCAGCCCCGAGGGACAGGGCGGCTACACCTTC.

The rearrangement uses TRBV7-3 and TRBJ2-3; no clear D gene. Germline CDR1 and CDR2: SGHTA and FQGTGA. There are 13 residues in the CDR3. V was pared by 4 bases and J by 4 bases, with 9 bases between. Here the CDR3 reads CASSSTRSDTQYF. In DNA, the CDR3 is TGTGCCAGCAGCTCAACTCGTTCAGATACGCAGTATTTT.

In its sample, this clonotype was seen a few times. Being one base from a much bigger clone, this may be a read error. The chain joins TRBV12-3 or TRBV12-4 to TRBJ2-1; 7 nucleotides align to TRBD1. The CDR3 totals 14 residues. After removal of 6 bases from V and 8 bases from J, the junction contained 10 bases not matched to a gene. The CDR3 loop reads CASRWDSSRDEQFF. CDR3 nucleotides: TGTGCCAGCAGATGGGACAGTTCCCGGGATGAGCAGTTCTTC.

This clonotype was counted many times. This chain links TRBV12-3 or TRBV12-4 with TRBJ2-5, with D possibly matching TRBD2 (5 bases). The CDR3 contains 12 residues. V was cut by 5 bases and J by 5 bases, with 9 bases left in between. The DNA of the CDR3 is TGTGCCAGCAGTCATGGGGAGGAGACCCAGTACTTC. Residues: CASSHGEETQYF.

The chain links TRBV12-3 or TRBV12-4 to TRBJ1-2; 9 bases align to TRBD1. This CDR3 is built from 11 residues. V shed 6 bases, J shed 7 bases, and the junction held 0 bases outside the gene matches. CDR3 DNA: TGTGCCAGCAGGGACAGGGGTGGCTACACCTTC. It translates to CASRDRGGYTF.

This clonotype appeared many times. The V call is TRBV28, the J call TRBJ2-1; 11 bases are a match to TRBD2. V gave up 5 bases and J gave up 4 bases; unmatched junction bases: 4. Per the germline V gene, CDR1 is MDHEN and CDR2 is SYDVKM. CDR3 length equals 15 residues. The CDR3 bases are TGTGCCAGCAGTAGCAGACTAGCGGGGTACAATGAGCAGTTCTTC. Translating gives CASSSRLAGYNEQFF.